Each of the 16 T cell receptor beta chains below was sequenced from the same sample in a study of cytomegalovirus exposure and HLA in healthy donors. PCR involved 60 Vbeta and 13 Jbeta primers. Generated by immunoSEQ multiplex PCR, the TCRdb table keeps only in-frame clones and is missing some. This sample carries over 75,000 clones, about 75% of them seen once, and the ten largest clones take around 7%. The sample comprised PBMCs. These receptors all come from a man aged 35 to 55 in good health and CMV-seropositive.

The rearrangement links TRBV5-1 to TRBJ2-3, with D possibly matching TRBD1 (5 bases). Germline CDR1 SGHRS, CDR2 YFSETQ. This CDR3 is built from 14 residues. The V end lost 4 bases, the J end lost 2 bases, and 11 bases lay between the germline ends. CDR3 in amino acids: CASSADSYTDTQYF. The CDR3 coding sequence is TGCGCCAGCAGCGCAGACAGTTACACAGATACGCAGTATTTT.

The CDR3 sequence is CASSPAGPNTGELFF. CDR3 sequence (DNA): TGCGCCAGCAGCCCCGCGGGGCCGAACACCGGGGAGCTGTTTTTT. The chain has TRBV5-1 and TRBJ2-2; perhaps TRBD2 as D (6 bases). Germline V lookup: CDR1 SGHRS, CDR2 YFSETQ. The CDR3 consists of 15 residues. Trimming shortened V by 4 bases and J by 0 bases, and 10 bases separated the two germline ends.

This clone was picked up one time. This chain links TRBV9 with TRBJ2-1; 11 bases fit TRBD2. There are 15 residues in the CDR3. Germline CDR1 is SGDLS and CDR2 is YYNGEE. With 3 bases clipped from V and 11 bases from J, the junction kept 10 bases outside the gene matches. CDR3 region: CASSGGLAGLNQQFF. CDR3 nucleotides: TGTGCCAGCAGCGGCGGACTAGCGGGCTTGAATCAGCAGTTCTTC.

The chain couples TRBV5-6 to TRBJ2-3, with 10 bases identical to TRBD2. The CDR3 length is 15 residues. V dropped 3 bases and J dropped 2; count of bases not matched to a gene: 3. CDR1 is SGHDT and CDR2 is YYEEEE in the germline V gene. CDR3 sequence (DNA): TGTGCCAGCAGCTATAGCGGGAGGTTCACAGATACGCAGTATTTT. Amino acids: CASSYSGRFTDTQYF. The full variable domain, in which reference TRBV5-6 and TRBJ2-3 provide the parts outside the CDR3, is DAGVTQSPTHLIKTRGQQVTLRCSPKSGHDTVSWYQQALGQGPQFIFQYYEEEERQRGNFPDRFSGHQFPNYSSELNVNALLLGDSALYLCASSYSGRFTDTQYFGPGTRLTVL.

The V and J genes are TRBV5-6 and TRBJ2-3; D unclear. Germline CDR1 is SGHDT and CDR2 is YYEEEE. The CDR3 totals 11 residues. The V and J ends lost 4 bases and 5 bases respectively, with 5 bases between them. The CDR3 is CASSAQDTQYF. The CDR3 coding sequence is TGTGCCAGCAGCGCACAAGATACGCAGTATTTT.

The J gene is TRBJ2-7, the V gene TRBV6-5; 7 bases map to TRBD1. Germline V lookup: CDR1 MNHEY, CDR2 SVGAGI. This CDR3 has 14 residues. The V segment lost 5 bases and the J segment 2 bases; nucleotides outside the gene matches: 6. CDR3 in DNA: TGTGCCAGCAGTCTACTGACAGGGACCTACGAGCAGTACTTC. The encoded protein is CASSLLTGTYEQYF.

J is TRBJ2-7 and V is TRBV6-5, with TRBD1 as a possible D gene (6 bases). CDR1 and CDR2 (germline): MNHEY, SVGAGI. Trimming cost V 6 bases and J 2 bases, with 17 bases left between them. The CDR3 totals 15 residues. CDR3 bases: TGTGCCAGCAGGCCTCAGCCAGGGGATACCTACGAGCAGTACTTC. This sequence encodes CASRPQPGDTYEQYF.

The chain employs TRBV5-6 and TRBJ2-2, with a weak D call TRBD1 (6 bases). Trimming stripped 4 bases from V and 0 bases from J, with 10 bases between. CDR3 length equals 15 residues. Looked up from germline, CDR1 is SGHDT and CDR2 is YYEEEE. The CDR3 region has the DNA TGTGCCAGCAGCCTACAGGGCCCGAACACCGGGGAGCTGTTTTTT. Amino acids: CASSLQGPNTGELFF.

The CDR3 is CASSYGSGKVTEAFF. CDR3 nucleotides: TGTGCCAGCAGTTACGGGTCAGGGAAGGTGACTGAAGCTTTCTTT. V usage is TRBV6-5 and J usage is TRBJ1-1; D perhaps matches TRBD1 (5 bases). V lost 2 bases and J 5 bases, leaving 15 bases between the germline ends. Germline CDR1 and CDR2: MNHEY and SVGAGI. The CDR3 contains 15 residues.

The chain uses TRBV30 and TRBJ2-5; D call uncertain. CDR3 size: 11 residues. CDR1 and CDR2 from the germline V gene are GTSNPN and SVGIG (reference sequence). Trimming pared 4 bases from V and 4 bases from J, leaving 7 bases between. The DNA of the CDR3 is TGTGCCTGGACCCCAGGAGAGACCCAGTACTTC. Protein sequence: CAWTPGETQYF.

The V gene is TRBV25-1, the J gene TRBJ2-1; 7 bases are a match to TRBD1. Germline V CDR1 and CDR2: MGHDK, SYGVNS. The CDR3 runs 15 residues. The junction had 10 bases not matched to a gene; V was cut back by 2 bases and J by 9 bases. Here the CDR3 reads CASSEAGQGESEQFF. DNA of the CDR3: TGTGCCAGCAGTGAAGCCGGCCAGGGGGAAAGTGAGCAGTTCTTC. The full variable domain, with the rest looked up from reference TRBV25-1 and TRBJ2-1, is EADIYQTPRYLVIGTGKKITLECSQTMGHDKMYWYQQDPGMELHLIHYSYGVNSTEKGDLSSESTVSRIRTEHFPLTLESARPSHTSQYLCASSEAGQGESEQFFGPGTRLTVL.

The chain uses TRBV14 and TRBJ1-6, with D tentatively TRBD1 (5 bases). Trimming shortened V by 6 bases and J by 3 bases, and 6 bases separated the two germline ends. The CDR3 is 13 amino acids. Germline V gene sequence: CDR1 SGHDN, CDR2 FVKESK. The CDR3 loop is CASSGHYNSPLHF. CDR3 DNA sequence: TGTGCCAGCAGTGGACACTATAATTCACCCCTCCACTTT.

The V gene is TRBV10-2, the J gene TRBJ2-3, with D possibly TRBD2 on 6 matching bases. Germline loops: CDR1 WSHSY, CDR2 SAAADI. With 2 bases removed from V and 1 base from J, the gap between germline ends came to 10 bases. CDR3 size: 15 residues. The CDR3 sequence is CASSERRRGTDTQYF. CDR3 coding DNA: TGCGCCAGCAGTGAGCGGCGGAGGGGCACAGATACGCAGTATTTT.

The chain employs TRBV5-4 and TRBJ2-3, with TRBD1 matching over 11 bases. Germline V gives CDR1 SGHNT, CDR2 YYREEE (reference sequence). CDR3 size: 15 residues. With 5 bases clipped from V and 1 base from J, the junction kept 3 bases outside the gene matches. For the CDR3, the DNA is TGTGCCAGCAGTCCGGGACAGGGGGGCACAGATACGCAGTATTTT. It is translated as CASSPGQGGTDTQYF.

The chain uses TRBV28 and TRBJ2-7; D is possibly TRBD1 (5 bases). The V gene's germline CDR1 is MDHEN and CDR2 SYDVKM. V lost 3 bases and J lost 4, with 7 bases in between. This CDR3 is 12 amino acids long. The CDR3 coding sequence is TGTGCCAGCAGTTTGGGGCGGTACGAGCAGTACTTC. Protein product: CASSLGRYEQYF.

This chain connects TRBV25-1 to TRBJ1-2, with 7 bases matching TRBD1. V lost 6 bases, J lost 8 bases, and 6 bases stayed unmatched. CDR1 and CDR2 (germline): MGHDK, SYGVNS. The CDR3 length is 12 residues. Written as DNA, the CDR3 is TGTGCCAGCAGGGGGACAGTCAGCGGCTACACCTTC. Translating gives CASRGTVSGYTF.